The 8 T cell receptor beta chains given below trace back to one sample, sequenced in a study of T cell repertoires in cytomegalovirus infection. TCRdb processed the reads anew with MiXCR; each CDR3 protein has one entry. The sample comprises 100,000 to 150,000 distinct CDR3 sequences, over 30% of which are singletons, and 58% rests with the top ten. Their antigens are not known. The specimen comprised CD8+ T cells from cultured PBMCs, sampled from culture after CMV antigen stimulation. These TCRs come from a human donor in good health (CMV status not recorded). Some clones in this sample may be carry-over from other donors' samples.

This clonotype showed up just a few times. The chain employs TRBV12-3 or TRBV12-4 and TRBJ2-3, with 10 bases that match TRBD2. J was trimmed by 4 bases and V by 2 bases; bases with no gene match: 3. The CDR3 is 15 amino acids. DNA for the CDR3: TGTGCCAGCAGTTTAAGCGGGGGGGCAGCAGATACGCAGTATTTT. Its translation: CASSLSGGAADTQYF.

This clonotype was picked up a small number of times. This chain links TRBV4-1 with TRBJ2-7, with TRBD2 matching over 7 bases. This CDR3 region has 16 residues. V lost 2 bases, J lost 6 bases, and 13 bases stayed unmatched. The V gene's germline CDR1 is MGHRA and CDR2 YSYEKL. The CDR3, as DNA: TGCGCCAGCAGCCAACGGAACGGGGGGTCCCTTGGCGAGCAGTACTTC. It is translated as CASSQRNGGSLGEQYF.

The V call is TRBV7-9, the J call TRBJ2-1, with 10 bases identical to TRBD1. V lost 4 bases, J lost 6 bases, and 6 bases stayed unmatched. Germline CDR1 is SEHNR and CDR2 is FQNEAQ (reference sequence). The length of the CDR3 is 15 residues. The CDR3 DNA sequence: TGTGCCAGCAGCTCCCGGGACAGGGGAGCCAATGAGCAGTTCTTC. Residues: CASSSRDRGANEQFF.

This clonotype has just a few counts. The chain links TRBV7-9 to TRBJ2-1, with 13 positions matching TRBD2. CDR1 is SEHNR, CDR2 FQNEAQ, per germline (reference sequence). This CDR3 is 18 amino acids long. Trimming removed 6 bases from V and 3 bases from J; junction bases left unmatched: 11. The DNA for the CDR3 is TGTGCCAGCAGGCCCGGGACTAGCGGGGCCCGGAACTACAATGAGCAGTTCTTC. As protein: CASRPGTSGARNYNEQFF.

This rearrangement joins TRBV7-8 to TRBJ1-2; D is ambiguous. Germline CDR1 is SGHVS and CDR2 is FQNEAQ. Trimming cost V 1 base and J 7 bases, with 16 bases left between them. The CDR3 length is 15 residues. The CDR3 loop reads CASSLGAGLEIGYTF. The DNA for the CDR3 is TGTGCCAGCAGCTTAGGGGCCGGCCTCGAAATTGGCTACACCTTC.

The chain carries TRBV7-6 and TRBJ1-1; D might be TRBD1 (6 bases). The CDR3 covers 16 residues. Trimming removed 5 bases from V and 1 base from J, with 17 bases in between. CDR1 is SGHVS, CDR2 FNYEAQ, per germline. CDR3 bases: TGTGCCAGCAGCCACGACCCGGACAGAGGGAACACTGAAGCTTTCTTT. It codes for CASSHDPDRGNTEAFF.

This rearrangement joins TRBV12-3 or TRBV12-4 to TRBJ1-2, with D unresolved. V lost 7 bases and J 10 bases, leaving 13 bases between the germline ends. CDR3 length: 11 amino acids. In nucleotides, the CDR3 is TGTGCCAGCAATTATGGCAGCGTCTACACCTTC. Translated, it gives CASNYGSVYTF.

The chain is built from TRBV14 and TRBJ1-5; D is unclear. V lost 4 bases to trimming and J lost 5 bases, with 9 bases between them. The germline V gene encodes CDR1 SGHDN and CDR2 FVKESK. The CDR3 is 13 residues long. Here the CDR3 DNA reads TGTGCCAGCAGCCTACAGTCCGATCAGCCCCAGCATTTT. This gives the protein CASSLQSDQPQHF.